At least ten counts were recorded for the clone carrying this T cell receptor beta chain. Its antigen remains unknown. The sample is drawn from a study of T cells in Graves' hyperthyroidism and ophthalmopathy. V gave up 8 bases and J gave up 4 bases, with 18 bases separating them. This CDR3 contains 14 residues. CDR1 and CDR2 (germline): SQVTM, ANQGSEA. Study-level findings and limits: Most expanded thyroid clonotypes above 0.001 also appeared in blood.

Amplified TCR beta CDR3 regions came from RNA transcripts. The TCR CDR3 was amplified in a first-round RT-PCR using the HTBI primer set. In TCRdb, the multiplex PCR reads were re-called with MiXCR into one record per CDR3 protein. The sample has some 250,000 distinct CDR3 sequences, approximately 14% seen once. Material for sequencing was blood. This chain joins TRBV29-1 and TRBJ2-1; the D is unclear. The sequence derives from a woman in her 40s with Graves' hyperthyroidism that later progressed to Graves' ophthalmopathy. CDR3 sequence: CSKFTVKSYNEQFF. Here the CDR3 DNA reads TGCAGCAAATTCACAGTTAAATCTTACAATGAGCAGTTCTTC.